One sample yielded the 23 T cell receptor beta chains listed below, sequenced in a study of cytomegalovirus exposure and HLA in healthy donors. Primers for the PCR totalled 60 Vbeta and 13 Jbeta. The table came from immunoSEQ multiplex PCR; TCRdb's copy has only in-frame clones and leaves some out. The sample lists hundreds of thousands of clones; approximately 80% were seen once. The sequenced material came from PBMCs. These TCRs come from a man in his thirties or forties in good health and CMV-seronegative.

This chain links TRBV5-1 with TRBJ1-1, with no clear D. The germline V gene encodes CDR1 SGHRS and CDR2 YFSETQ. The CDR3 loop spans 13 amino acids. Trimming pared 3 bases from V and 0 bases from J, leaving 6 bases between. The CDR3 DNA follows: TGCGCCAGCAGCTCACAGATGAACACTGAAGCTTTCTTT. Translation gives CASSSQMNTEAFF.

The chain employs TRBV19 and TRBJ2-3; 7 bases fit TRBD1. Germline CDR1 LNHDA, CDR2 SQIVND (reference sequence). The V segment lost 5 bases and the J segment 2 bases; nucleotides outside the gene matches: 7. CDR3 length: 15 residues. The CDR3 DNA is TGTGCCAGTAGTCCCAGGGGGAGAAACACAGATACGCAGTATTTT. Translating gives CASSPRGRNTDTQYF. Variable domain in full (rest from reference TRBV19 and TRBJ2-3): DGGITQSPKYLFRKEGQNVTLSCEQNLNHDAMYWYRQDPGQGLRLIYYSQIVNDFQKGDIAEGYSVSREKKESFPLTVTSAQKNPTAFYLCASSPRGRNTDTQYFGPGTRLTVL.

The chain couples TRBV7-2 to TRBJ2-7; TRBD2 matches 9 bases. Unmatched junction bases numbered 3, after V lost 4 bases and J lost 5 bases. The CDR3 is 13 residues long. Germline assignment: CDR1 SGHTA and CDR2 FQGNSA. CDR3 residues: CASSSTSGHEQYF. CDR3 nucleotides: TGTGCCAGCAGCTCGACTAGCGGCCACGAGCAGTACTTC.

This rearrangement joins TRBV19 to TRBJ1-6; 7 bases are a match to TRBD1. This CDR3 comprises 13 residues. V was pared by 6 bases and J by 9 bases, with 5 bases of the junction left unmatched. Per germline, CDR1 LNHDA and CDR2 SQIVND (reference sequence). DNA for the CDR3: TGTGCCAGTAGCAGACAGGGATTTTCACCCCTCCACTTT. This codes for CASSRQGFSPLHF.

This chain uses TRBV4-2 with TRBJ1-3; D might be TRBD1 (6 bases). The ends were cut back, 3 bases at V and 0 bases at J, with 18 bases in the middle. The CDR3 spans 18 residues. Germline V lookup: CDR1 LGHNA, CDR2 YNFKEQ. The CDR3 loop is CASSHLRLRGISGNTIYF. The CDR3, as DNA: TGTGCCAGCAGCCACTTAAGGTTGAGGGGGATCTCTGGAAACACCATATATTTT.

The CDR3: CASRDSGATGELFF. As DNA, the CDR3 is TGTGCCAGCAGGGATAGCGGGGCCACCGGGGAGCTGTTTTTT. V usage is TRBV6-4 and J usage is TRBJ2-2, with TRBD2 identical over 8 bases. The germline V gene encodes CDR1 MRHNA and CDR2 SNTAGT. V shed 6 bases, J shed 4 bases, and the junction held 4 bases outside the gene matches. The CDR3 totals 14 residues.

This clone was detected once. At one end the junction does not follow the germline gene, possibly because of a read error. The rearrangement joins TRBV29-1 to TRBJ1-2; D is ambiguous. The germline gives CDR1 SQVTM, CDR2 ANQGSEA. This CDR3 spans 13 amino acids. CDR3 in DNA: TGCAGCGTTGAACCACCCGGGTTCTATGACTACACCTTC. This sequence encodes CSVEPPGFYDYTF.

The gene calls are TRBV5-1 and TRBJ2-3, with 10 bases fitting TRBD2. The CDR3 has 16 residues. Germline V gene sequence: CDR1 SGHRS, CDR2 YFSETQ. V was pared by 0 bases and J by 5 bases, with 6 bases of the junction left unmatched. The CDR3 loop is CASSLGQLAGEDTQYF. For the CDR3, the DNA is TGCGCCAGCAGCTTGGGTCAGCTAGCGGGGGAAGATACGCAGTATTTT.

The V and J genes are TRBV27 and TRBJ2-7, with D perhaps TRBD2 (6 bases). The CDR3 has 13 residues. V dropped 6 bases and J dropped 3 bases, with 12 bases sitting between them. CDR1 is MNHEY and CDR2 is SMNVEV in the germline V gene (reference sequence). For the CDR3, the DNA is TGTGCCAGCAGGGGGACTGCAAACTACGAGCAGTACTTC. This translates into CASRGTANYEQYF.

The chain is built from TRBV4-2 and TRBJ1-1; 11 nucleotides align to TRBD1. The germline CDR1 and CDR2 sequences are LGHNA and YNFKEQ. The CDR3 consists of 16 residues. Unmatched junction bases numbered 4, after V lost 0 bases and J lost 4 bases. The CDR3 reads CASSQDQGTGGTEAFF. In nucleotides, the CDR3 is TGTGCCAGCAGCCAAGATCAGGGGACAGGGGGCACTGAAGCTTTCTTT.

CDR3 amino acids: CAISESFRGEAFF. The CDR3, as DNA: TGTGCCATCAGTGAGTCCTTCCGGGGTGAAGCTTTCTTT. The J gene is TRBJ1-1, the V gene TRBV10-3; D call uncertain. This CDR3 comprises 13 residues. Per the germline V gene, CDR1 is ENHRY and CDR2 is SYGVKD. The ends were cut back, 0 bases at V and 7 bases at J, with 9 bases in the middle.

The chain has TRBV28 and TRBJ2-5, with D perhaps TRBD2 (6 bases). Per the germline V gene, CDR1 is MDHEN and CDR2 is SYDVKM. V shed 7 bases and J shed 2 bases, with 14 bases lying between them. CDR3 length equals 14 residues. CDR3 sequence reads: CASTFRLGQETQYF. The CDR3 DNA is TGTGCCAGCACCTTTAGACTAGGACAAGAGACCCAGTACTTC. Together with reference TRBV28 and TRBJ2-5, the CDR3 gives the full variable domain: DVKVTQSSRYLVKRTGEKVFLECVQDMDHENMFWYRQDPGLGLRLIYFSYDVKMKEKGDIPEGYSVSREKKERFSLILESASTNQTSMYLCASTFRLGQETQYFGPGTRLLVL.

This clone was observed once. This rearrangement joins TRBV7-9 to TRBJ1-6; the match to TRBD1 covers 10 bases. V gave up 5 bases and J gave up 1 base; unmatched junction bases: 5. CDR1 is SEHNR and CDR2 is FQNEAQ in the germline V gene (reference sequence). This CDR3 is built from 17 residues. This CDR3 is CASSADRGVSYNSPLHF. CDR3 nucleotides: TGTGCCAGCAGCGCGGACAGGGGGGTTTCCTATAATTCACCCCTCCACTTT.

The chain employs TRBV5-6 and TRBJ2-7; TRBD1 matches at 12 bases. In germline, CDR1 is SGHDT, CDR2 YYEEEE. The CDR3 extends over 14 amino acids. V trimming: 5 bases; J trimming: 5 bases; junction bases outside the gene matches: 5. CDR3 protein: CASRQGQGAHEQYF. The CDR3, as DNA: TGTGCCAGCAGACAGGGACAGGGGGCACACGAGCAGTACTTC.

V is TRBV18 and J is TRBJ2-1; possibly TRBD1 for D (6 bases). CDR1 KGHSH and CDR2 LQKENI come from the germline V gene. Trimming took 3 bases from V and 6 from J, leaving 12 bases between them. This CDR3 comprises 14 residues. CDR3 sequence (DNA): TGTGCCAGCTCACCTAGGGACACCCGCAATGAGCAGTTCTTC. As protein: CASSPRDTRNEQFF.

The V gene is TRBV19, the J gene TRBJ2-5; 7 bases line up with TRBD2. Germline CDR1 and CDR2: LNHDA and SQIVND (reference sequence). The CDR3 is made up of 14 amino acids. The junction had 9 bases not matched to a gene; V was cut back by 6 bases and J by 5 bases. The CDR3 loop reads CASSPRGRGETQYF. The CDR3 nucleotides are TGTGCCAGTAGCCCACGTGGGCGGGGGGAGACCCAGTACTTC.

The V and J genes are TRBV10-2 and TRBJ2-4; D perhaps matches TRBD2 (6 bases). Germline V lookup: CDR1 WSHSY, CDR2 SAAADI. Deletions cut 3 bases from V and 0 bases from J, with 9 bases between. The CDR3 length is 15 residues. Here the CDR3 DNA reads TGCGCCAGCAGTGACCAGGGACTAGCCAAAAACATTCAGTACTTC. Translation: CASSDQGLAKNIQYF.

This rearrangement joins TRBV19 to TRBJ2-1, with D unresolved. The CDR3 contains 11 residues. V lost 1 base and J 12 bases, leaving 7 bases between the germline ends. CDR1 and CDR2 from the germline V gene are LNHDA and SQIVND (reference sequence). Written as DNA, the CDR3 is TGTGCCAGTAGTATAGGGTCGGGGCAGTTCTTC. Its protein product is CASSIGSGQFF.

V usage is TRBV2 and J usage is TRBJ1-1, with TRBD1 identical over 7 bases. The V gene's germline CDR1 is SNHLY and CDR2 FYNNEI. V trimming: 5 bases; J trimming: 1 base; junction bases outside the gene matches: 4. The CDR3 spans 14 residues. For the CDR3, the DNA is TGTGCCAGCAGTAGCGACAGGGCGAACACTGAAGCTTTCTTT. Amino acids: CASSSDRANTEAFF.

The rearrangement links TRBV5-6 to TRBJ1-6, with 10 bases aligning to TRBD1. This CDR3 is built from 16 residues. Germline V gives CDR1 SGHDT, CDR2 YYEEEE. V shed 4 bases, J shed 10 bases, and the junction held 11 bases outside the gene matches. In DNA, the CDR3 is TGTGCCAGCAGCCCCAAGACGGGACAGGGGTTGTCACCCCTCCACTTT. It encodes CASSPKTGQGLSPLHF.

The chain carries TRBV2 and TRBJ1-1; D is possibly TRBD1 (6 bases). The ends were cut back, 3 bases at V and 5 bases at J, with 16 bases in the middle. This CDR3 has 15 residues. CDR1 and CDR2 from the germline V gene are SNHLY and FYNNEI. The CDR3 nucleotides read TGTGCCAGCAGTGACCAGGGGTCGAAGAGGACTGAAGCTTTCTTT. Translation: CASSDQGSKRTEAFF.

J is TRBJ2-5 and V is TRBV19; the match to TRBD2 covers 7 bases. Germline CDR1 is LNHDA and CDR2 is SQIVND (reference sequence). The CDR3 has 16 residues. The trim removed 1 base at V and 5 bases at J, leaving 10 bases unmatched. Here the CDR3 DNA reads TGTGCCAGTAGTATAGGACTAGCCGGGCTTCGGGAGACCCAGTACTTC. Translated, it gives CASSIGLAGLRETQYF.

The chain combines TRBV28 with TRBJ2-5, with TRBD1 identical over 7 bases. This CDR3 region has 15 residues. Unmatched junction bases numbered 7, after V lost 3 bases and J lost 3 bases. From germline, CDR1 is MDHEN and CDR2 SYDVKM. The CDR3 region has the DNA TGTGCCAGCAGTTTTCTCAGGGGGTTGAAAGAGACCCAGTACTTC. It yields the protein CASSFLRGLKETQYF.